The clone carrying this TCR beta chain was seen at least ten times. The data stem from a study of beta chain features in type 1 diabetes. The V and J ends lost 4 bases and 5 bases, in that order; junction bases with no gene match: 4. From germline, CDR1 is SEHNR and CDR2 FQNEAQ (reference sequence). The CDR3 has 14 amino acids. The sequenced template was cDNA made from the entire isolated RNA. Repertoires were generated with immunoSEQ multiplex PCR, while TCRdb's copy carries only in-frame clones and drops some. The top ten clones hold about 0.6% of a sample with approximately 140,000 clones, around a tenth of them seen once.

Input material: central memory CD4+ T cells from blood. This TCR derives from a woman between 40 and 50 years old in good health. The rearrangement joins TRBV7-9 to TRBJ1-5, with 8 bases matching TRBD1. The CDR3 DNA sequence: TGTGCCAGCAGCTGGGACAGGAGGTATCAGCCCCAGCATTTT. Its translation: CASSWDRRYQPQHF.